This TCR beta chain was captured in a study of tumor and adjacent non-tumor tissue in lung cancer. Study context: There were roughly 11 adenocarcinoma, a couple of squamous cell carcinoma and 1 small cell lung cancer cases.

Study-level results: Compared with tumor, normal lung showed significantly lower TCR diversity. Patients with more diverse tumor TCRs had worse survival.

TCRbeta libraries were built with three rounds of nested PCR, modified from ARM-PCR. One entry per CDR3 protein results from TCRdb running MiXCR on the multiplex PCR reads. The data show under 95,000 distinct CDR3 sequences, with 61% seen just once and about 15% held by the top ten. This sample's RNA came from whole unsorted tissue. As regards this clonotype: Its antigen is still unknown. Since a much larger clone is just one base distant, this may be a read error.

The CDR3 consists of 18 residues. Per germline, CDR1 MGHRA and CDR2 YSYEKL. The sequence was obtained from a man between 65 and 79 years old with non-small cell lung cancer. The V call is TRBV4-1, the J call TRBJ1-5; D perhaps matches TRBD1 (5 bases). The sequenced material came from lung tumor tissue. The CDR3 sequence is CAGSQDQRGPTSNQPQHF. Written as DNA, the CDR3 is TGCGCCGGCAGCCAAGATCAGAGGGGACCGACAAGCAATCAGCCCCAGCATTTT.